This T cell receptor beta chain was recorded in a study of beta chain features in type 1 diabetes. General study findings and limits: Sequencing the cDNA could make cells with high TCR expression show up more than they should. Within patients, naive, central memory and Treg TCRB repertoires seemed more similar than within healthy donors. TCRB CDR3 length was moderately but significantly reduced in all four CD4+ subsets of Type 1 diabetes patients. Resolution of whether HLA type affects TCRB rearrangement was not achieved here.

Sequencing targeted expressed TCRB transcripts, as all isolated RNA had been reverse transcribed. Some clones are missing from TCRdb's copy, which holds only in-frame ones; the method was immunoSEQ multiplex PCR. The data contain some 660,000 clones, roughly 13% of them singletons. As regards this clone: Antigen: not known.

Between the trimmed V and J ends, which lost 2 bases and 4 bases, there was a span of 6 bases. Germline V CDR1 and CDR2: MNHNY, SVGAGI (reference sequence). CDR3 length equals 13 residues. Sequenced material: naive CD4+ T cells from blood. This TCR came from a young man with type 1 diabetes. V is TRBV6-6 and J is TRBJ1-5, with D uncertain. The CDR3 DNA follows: TGTGCCAGCAGTTACGACCGGAATCAGCCCCAGCATTTT. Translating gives CASSYDRNQPQHF.